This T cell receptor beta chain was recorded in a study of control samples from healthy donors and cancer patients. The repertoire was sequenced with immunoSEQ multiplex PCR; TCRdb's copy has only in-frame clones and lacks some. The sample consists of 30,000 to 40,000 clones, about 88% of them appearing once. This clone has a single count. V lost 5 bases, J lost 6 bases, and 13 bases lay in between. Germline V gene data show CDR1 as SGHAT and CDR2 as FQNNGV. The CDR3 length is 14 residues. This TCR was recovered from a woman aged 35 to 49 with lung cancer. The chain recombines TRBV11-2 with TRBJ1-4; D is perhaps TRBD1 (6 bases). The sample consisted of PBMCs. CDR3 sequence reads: CASSVLRTDEKLFF. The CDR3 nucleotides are TGTGCCAGCAGCGTCCTACGGACAGATGAAAAACTGTTTTTT.